This entry lists 3 T cell receptor beta chains sequenced from one sample in a study of beta chain features in type 1 diabetes. Expressed TCRB transcripts were sequenced because the isolated RNA had all been reverse transcribed beforehand. Generated by immunoSEQ multiplex PCR, the TCRdb table keeps only in-frame clones and is missing some. The sample includes about 930,000 clones, roughly a sixth of them seen just once. The sample taken for sequencing was naive CD4+ T cells from blood. These receptors originate from a woman in her late teens or twenties in good health.

V usage is TRBV4-1 and J usage is TRBJ2-7, with 13 bases lining up with TRBD2. There are 16 residues in the CDR3. V trimming: 0 bases; J trimming: 6 bases; junction bases outside the gene matches: 5. Germline lookup yields CDR1 MGHRA and CDR2 YSYEKL. The CDR3 nucleotides are TGCGCCAGCAGCCAAGATTCACTAGCGGGAGGGTCCGAGCAGTACTTC. It yields the protein CASSQDSLAGGSEQYF.

This chain uses TRBV6-5 with TRBJ2-7, with 14 bases matching TRBD2. This CDR3 is built from 16 residues. J lost 5 bases, V lost 5 bases, and 8 bases had no gene match. CDR1 MNHEY and CDR2 SVGAGI come from the germline V gene. The CDR3 nucleotides read TGTGCCAGCAGTCACTACGGGACTAGCGGGAGAAACGAGCAGTACTTC. Its translation: CASSHYGTSGRNEQYF.

This clone appeared a few times. The chain is built from TRBV6-6 and TRBJ1-1, with unresolved D. Germline lookup yields CDR1 MNHNY and CDR2 SVGAGI (reference sequence). The germline V and J ends were trimmed by 5 bases and 7 bases, with 17 bases remaining between them. This CDR3 spans 14 amino acids. For the CDR3, the DNA is TGTGCCAGCAGTCCCCTTTGGAGAACAAGTGAAGCTTTCTTT. Translated, it gives CASSPLWRTSEAFF.